This T cell receptor beta chain was sequenced for a study of cytomegalovirus exposure and HLA in healthy donors. As for the study in general: Of around 400 genotyped donors, 75% to 90% grouped in the Caucasian-associated ancestry cluster.

This clone has only a few counts. Per germline, CDR1 MDHEN and CDR2 SYDVKM. V lost 7 bases to trimming and J lost 6 bases; unmatched junction nucleotides: 11. This CDR3 region has 14 residues. Both 60 Vbeta primers and 13 Jbeta primers went into the PCR. Produced via immunoSEQ multiplex PCR; TCRdb's table is partial and in-frame only. Of approximately 44,000 clones in the sample, roughly 77% were seen once. This TCR derives from a man aged 30-40 years in good health and CMV-seronegative. Input material: PBMCs. The chain links TRBV28 to TRBJ1-2; 7 bases fit TRBD1. CDR3 region: CASNRSGGFHGYTF. The CDR3, as DNA: TGTGCCAGCAATCGCTCAGGGGGGTTTCATGGCTACACCTTC.